This TCR beta chain was sequenced in a study of blood T cell repertoires in COVID-19. In the authors' workflow: Nucleated cell number was recorded as an estimate derived from reference gene primer amplification. Assay used: immunoSEQ multiplex PCR; TCRdb lists only in-frame clones, some missing. From that table come the V and J calls and clone size; the DNA was used to work out D and trimming. The profile covers 100,000 to 150,000 clones, with roughly 80% appearing a single time and around 12% taken by the ten largest. This TCR derives from a woman aged 30 to 39 who had recovered from COVID-19. Source material: peripheral blood.

DNA of the CDR3: TGTGCCAGCAGCTTGGGCGAGAGGAACACTGAAGCTTTCTTT. This sequence encodes CASSLGERNTEAFF. The rearrangement uses TRBV5-4 and TRBJ1-1; D is unresolved. Germline V gene lookup returns CDR1 SGHNT and CDR2 YYREEE (reference sequence). Trimming stripped 0 bases from V and 1 base from J, with 7 bases between. This CDR3 is built from 14 residues.